The 21 T cell receptor beta chains reported below all come from one sample, sequenced in a study of OX40 agonist ivuxolimab in advanced cancers. Profiled with immunoSEQ multiplex PCR; TCRdb holds only in-frame clones, not every one. The sample lists tens of thousands of clones, roughly 92% occurring once. Here the sequenced sample was CD4+ or CD8+ T cells sorted from blood, taken in a trial of the OX40 agonist ivuxolimab. The receptors were sampled from an adult with an advanced solid tumor such as melanoma, head and neck, liver or kidney cancer.

This clone was seen a single time. The V gene is TRBV4-1, the J gene TRBJ1-6, with 11 bases fitting TRBD1. V lost 3 bases, J lost 6 bases, and 4 bases stayed unmatched. The CDR3 totals 16 residues. Germline V gene data show CDR1 as MGHRA and CDR2 as YSYEKL. The CDR3 region is CASSQDRGLINSPLHF. DNA of the CDR3: TGCGCCAGCAGCCAGGACAGGGGGCTTATTAATTCACCCCTCCACTTT.

J is TRBJ2-7 and V is TRBV5-4; 11 nucleotides align to TRBD1. The germline CDR1 and CDR2 sequences are SGHNT and YYREEE (reference sequence). The CDR3 sequence is 15 residues long. Trimming took 4 bases from V and 5 from J; bases not matched to a gene: 8. The CDR3 here is CASSPDRGREDEQYF. The CDR3, as DNA: TGTGCCAGCAGCCCGGACAGGGGGCGCGAGGACGAGCAGTACTTC.

The chain recombines TRBV6-4 with TRBJ2-2; D unresolved. Germline CDR1 MRHNA, CDR2 SNTAGT. This CDR3 region has 12 residues. V was trimmed by 5 bases and J by 6 bases, leaving 7 bases between them. The CDR3 spells CASSSPAGELFF. CDR3 DNA: TGTGCCAGCAGTTCCCCGGCCGGGGAGCTGTTTTTT.

The chain recombines TRBV7-2 with TRBJ2-1, with TRBD1 matching over 8 bases. CDR3 length equals 15 residues. The V gene's germline CDR1 is SGHTA and CDR2 FQGNSA. J was trimmed by 8 bases and V by 5 bases; bases with no gene match: 11. CDR3 loop: CASSRGGRGQDEQFF. The CDR3, as DNA: TGTGCCAGCAGCCGAGGGGGCAGGGGGCAAGATGAGCAGTTCTTC.

V gene TRBV19 combines with J gene TRBJ1-2, with TRBD1 as a possible D gene (6 bases). Germline CDR1 LNHDA, CDR2 SQIVND (reference sequence). The V gene lost 6 bases and the J gene lost 4 bases, with 15 bases spanning the gap. The CDR3 has 14 amino acids. The CDR3 loop is CASRMDSVSYGYTF. In DNA form, the CDR3 reads TGTGCCAGTAGGATGGACAGTGTCAGCTATGGCTACACCTTC.

V gene TRBV19 combines with J gene TRBJ2-7; 11 bases are a match to TRBD2. CDR3 size: 14 residues. The V gene's germline CDR1 is LNHDA and CDR2 SQIVND (reference sequence). Trimming took 5 bases from V and 3 from J; bases not matched to a gene: 3. DNA for the CDR3: TGTGCCAGTAGTCCTAGCGGGAGGTTCTACGAGCAGTACTTC. Its translation: CASSPSGRFYEQYF.

This chain uses TRBV6-1 with TRBJ1-5, with D hard to call. CDR1 MNHNS and CDR2 SASEGT come from the germline V gene. The CDR3 has 14 amino acids. V was pared by 1 base and J by 8 bases, with 12 bases between. In nucleotides, the CDR3 is TGTGCCAGCAGTGAAGGGACCAAGAGGGAGCCCCAGCATTTT. This gives the protein CASSEGTKREPQHF.

The count of this clone is one. The J gene is TRBJ1-1, the V gene TRBV15; D gene uncertain. The CDR3 loop spans 15 amino acids. V was pared by 3 bases and J by 0 bases, with 11 bases between. CDR1 and CDR2 (germline): LNHNV, YYDKDF (reference sequence). The CDR3 region is CATSRRADLNTEAFF. The CDR3 coding sequence is TGTGCCACCAGCAGGAGGGCGGATCTGAACACTGAAGCTTTCTTT.

This clone has more than one count but fewer than ten. The chain carries TRBV10-2 and TRBJ1-5; D unresolved. Germline V gives CDR1 WSHSY, CDR2 SAAADI. The CDR3 extends over 15 amino acids. V gave up 0 bases and J gave up 3 bases, with 9 bases separating them. The CDR3 region is CASSESSGYNQPQHF. Here the CDR3 DNA reads TGCGCCAGCAGTGAGTCGAGCGGCTACAATCAGCCCCAGCATTTT.

The genes are TRBV7-2 and TRBJ2-7, with D perhaps matching TRBD2 (5 bases). The germline V gene has CDR1 SGHTA and CDR2 FQGNSA. V gave up 5 bases and J gave up 2 bases, with 19 bases separating them. This CDR3 has 16 amino acids. CDR3 sequence (DNA): TGTGCCAGCAGCCTAGTATCTCGACGGGAAACCTACGAGCAGTACTTC. Translation: CASSLVSRRETYEQYF. Supplemented by reference TRBV7-2 and TRBJ2-7, the full variable domain reads GAGVSQSPSNKVTEKGKDVELRCDPISGHTALYWYRQSLGQGLEFLIYFQGNSAPDKSGLPSDRFSAERTGGSVSTLTIQRTQQEDSAVYLCASSLVSRRETYEQYFGPGTRLTVT.

The chain links TRBV29-1 to TRBJ2-1; 9 bases map to TRBD1. The CDR3 has 11 residues. Germline V lookup: CDR1 SQVTM, CDR2 ANQGSEA. Trimming cost V 7 bases and J 10 bases; bases outside gene matches: 5. The CDR3 region has the DNA TGCAGCGCAGGACAGGGGAAGGAGCAGTTCTTC. Its protein product is CSAGQGKEQFF.

The chain is built from TRBV9 and TRBJ2-1, with 9 bases fitting TRBD1. The V segment lost 0 bases and the J segment 9 bases; nucleotides outside the gene matches: 7. Germline V gene sequence: CDR1 SGDLS, CDR2 YYNGEE. This CDR3 is 15 amino acids long. The CDR3 DNA reads TGTGCCAGCAGCGTAGTTGCGGGACAGGGTAGTGAGCAGTTCTTC. Translation gives CASSVVAGQGSEQFF.

This clone has only a few counts. V is TRBV11-3 and J is TRBJ2-7, with 7 positions matching TRBD1. The germline CDR1 and CDR2 sequences are SGHNT and YENEEA. The V segment lost 4 bases and the J segment 13 bases; nucleotides outside the gene matches: 13. This CDR3 comprises 13 residues. CDR3 DNA: TGTGCCAGCAGCTCCTCGTCCGGGACAGCATCCTACTTC. Translating gives CASSSSSGTASYF.

This sequence joins TRBV6-5 and TRBJ1-1; D gene uncertain. This CDR3 comprises 15 residues. The V end was cut by 2 bases, the J end by 4 bases, with 14 bases between. Germline V gives CDR1 MNHEY, CDR2 SVGAGI. The DNA for the CDR3 is TGTGCCAGCAGTTACACCTTGGGCGTGGGCACTGAAGCTTTCTTT. Its protein is CASSYTLGVGTEAFF.

This chain uses TRBV7-8 with TRBJ1-3; D perhaps matches TRBD1 (5 bases). The CDR3 consists of 18 residues. From germline, CDR1 is SGHVS and CDR2 FQNEAQ. V was cut by 3 bases and J by 3 bases, with 21 bases left in between. The CDR3 coding sequence is TGTGCCAGCAGCTTCTTAGCGACCGGGACCACGGGTGGAAACACCATATATTTT. It translates to CASSFLATGTTGGNTIYF. Full variable domain (rest looked up from reference TRBV7-8 and TRBJ1-3): GAGVSQSPRYKVAKRGQDVALRCDPISGHVSLFWYQQALGQGPEFLTYFQNEAQLDKSGLPSDRFFAERPEGSVSTLKIQRTQQEDSAVYLCASSFLATGTTGGNTIYFGEGSWLTVV.

The CDR3 spells CAWKRTDNSPLHF. The DNA for the CDR3 is TGTGCCTGGAAACGGACAGATAATTCACCCCTCCACTTT. This sequence joins TRBV30 and TRBJ1-6, with a weak D call TRBD1 (6 bases). CDR3 length: 13 amino acids. Germline CDR1 reads GTSNPN; CDR2 reads SVGIG (reference sequence). V gave up 4 bases and J gave up 5 bases, with 9 bases separating them.

The chain has TRBV9 and TRBJ1-5; D unresolved. CDR3 length: 13 amino acids. Germline values: CDR1 SGDLS, CDR2 YYNGEE. V was cut by 0 bases and J by 5 bases, with 6 bases left in between. For the CDR3, the DNA is TGTGCCAGCAGCGTAGAGGTGGATCAGCCCCAGCATTTT. Its translation: CASSVEVDQPQHF. Using reference TRBV9 and TRBJ1-5 for the parts outside the CDR3, the full variable domain is DSGVTQTPKHLITATGQRVTLRCSPRSGDLSVYWYQQSLDQGLQFLIQYYNGEERAKGNILERFSAQQFPDLHSELNLSSLELGDSALYFCASSVEVDQPQHFGDGTRLSIL.

This chain links TRBV12-5 with TRBJ2-2, with 8 positions matching TRBD2. The CDR3 length is 20 residues. After removal of 1 base from V and 7 bases from J, the junction contained 20 bases not matched to a gene. Germline V gives CDR1 LGHNT, CDR2 FRNRAP. The CDR3 nucleotides read TGTGCTAGTGGTTTGGCACACCGAGCGGGAGTACGACATTTCAGCGGGGAGCTGTTTTTT. Its translation: CASGLAHRAGVRHFSGELFF.

The chain has TRBV7-7 and TRBJ2-7, with 9 bases identical to TRBD1. V lost 5 bases, J lost 6 bases, and 5 bases stayed unmatched. The germline gives CDR1 SSHAT, CDR2 FNYEAQ (reference sequence). The CDR3 length is 13 residues. This chain's CDR3 is CASSTDRGVEQYF. Written as DNA, the CDR3 is TGTGCCAGCAGCACCGACAGGGGGGTCGAGCAGTACTTC. The entire variable domain, with the rest obtained from reference TRBV7-7 and TRBJ2-7, is as follows: GAGVSQSPRYKVTKRGQDVTLRCDPISSHATLYWYQQALGQGPEFLTYFNYEAQPDKSGLPSDRFSAERPEGSISTLTIQRTEQRDSAMYRCASSTDRGVEQYFGPGTRLTVT.

The chain recombines TRBV5-1 with TRBJ2-2, with D uncertain. The CDR3 covers 15 residues. Germline V gene sequence: CDR1 SGHRS, CDR2 YFSETQ. V was cut by 0 bases and J by 6 bases, with 12 bases left in between. This CDR3 is CASSLDPRPPGELFF. The CDR3 DNA reads TGCGCCAGCAGCTTGGATCCGAGACCCCCCGGGGAGCTGTTTTTT.

CDR3 DNA sequence: TGTGCCAGCAGCTCTTCATGGACAGGGGGCTACGAGCAGTACTTC. Protein product: CASSSSWTGGYEQYF. This rearrangement joins TRBV5-4 to TRBJ2-7; 10 bases align to TRBD1. CDR3 length: 15 residues. The germline V gene encodes CDR1 SGHNT and CDR2 YYREEE (reference sequence). The V segment lost 3 bases and the J segment 3 bases; nucleotides outside the gene matches: 6.